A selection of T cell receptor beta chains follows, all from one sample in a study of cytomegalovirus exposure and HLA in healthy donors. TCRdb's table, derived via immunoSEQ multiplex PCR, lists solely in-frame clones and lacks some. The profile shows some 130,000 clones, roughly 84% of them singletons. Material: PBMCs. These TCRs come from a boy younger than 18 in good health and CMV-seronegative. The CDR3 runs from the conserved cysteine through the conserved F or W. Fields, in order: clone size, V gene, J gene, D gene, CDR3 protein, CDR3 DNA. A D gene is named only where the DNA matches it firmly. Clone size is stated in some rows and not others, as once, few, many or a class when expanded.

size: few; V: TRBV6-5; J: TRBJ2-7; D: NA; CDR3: CASRQETATYEQYF; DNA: TGTGCCAGCAGACAAGAGACAGCTACGTACGAGCAGTACTTC
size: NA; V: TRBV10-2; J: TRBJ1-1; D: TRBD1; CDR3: CASSEFVLGQGSEAFF; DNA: TGCGCCAGCAGTGAGTTCGTATTGGGACAGGGAAGTGAAGCTTTCTTT
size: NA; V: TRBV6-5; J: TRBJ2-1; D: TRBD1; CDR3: CASSANRGYNEQFF; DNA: TGTGCCAGCAGTGCGAACAGGGGTTACAATGAGCAGTTCTTC
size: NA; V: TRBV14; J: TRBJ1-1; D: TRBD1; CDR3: CASSQRDRGRTEAFF; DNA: TGTGCCAGCAGCCAACGGGACAGGGGGCGAACTGAAGCTTTCTTT
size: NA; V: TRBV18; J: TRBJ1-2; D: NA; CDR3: CASSPTTSGKYGYTF; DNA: TGTGCCAGCTCACCGACCACGTCGGGGAAGTATGGCTACACCTTC
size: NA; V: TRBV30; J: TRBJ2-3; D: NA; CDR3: CAWSTDTLPQTDTQYF; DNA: TGTGCCTGGAGTACAGACACACTGCCTCAGACAGATACGCAGTATTTT
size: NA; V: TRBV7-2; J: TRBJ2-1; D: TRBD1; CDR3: CASSSKTGFTYNEQFF; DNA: TGTGCCAGCAGCTCGAAGACAGGGTTTACCTACAATGAGCAGTTCTTC
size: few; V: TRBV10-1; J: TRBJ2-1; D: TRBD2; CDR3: CASRPSGEQFF; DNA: TGCGCCAGCAGACCTAGCGGTGAGCAGTTCTTC
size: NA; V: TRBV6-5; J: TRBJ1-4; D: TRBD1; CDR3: CASPRRQGEAEKLFF; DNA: TGTGCCAGCCCTCGTCGACAGGGGGAGGCTGAAAAACTGTTTTTT
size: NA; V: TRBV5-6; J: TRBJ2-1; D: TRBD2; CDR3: CASQSGLAANNEQFF; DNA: TGTGCCAGCCAGTCGGGACTAGCGGCAAACAATGAGCAGTTCTTC
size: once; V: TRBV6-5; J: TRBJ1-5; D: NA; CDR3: CASSYRGGPGQPQHF; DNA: TGTGCCAGCAGTTACAGGGGGGGGCCGGGTCAGCCCCAGCATTTT
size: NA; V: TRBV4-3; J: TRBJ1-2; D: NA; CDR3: CASSQDRGGRNYGYPF; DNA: TGCGCCAGCAGCCAAGATCGGGGGGGACGGAACTATGGCTACCCCTTC
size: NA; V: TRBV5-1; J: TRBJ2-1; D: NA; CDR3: CASSLALGGGGYEQFF; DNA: TGCGCCAGCAGCTTGGCCTTAGGTGGGGGCGGCTATGAGCAGTTCTTC
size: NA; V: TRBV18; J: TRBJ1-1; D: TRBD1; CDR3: CASSRGQGGSTEAFF; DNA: TGTGCCAGCTCACGGGGACAGGGCGGGAGCACTGAAGCTTTCTTT
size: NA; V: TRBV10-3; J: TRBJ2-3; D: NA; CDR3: CAISVDTLDTQYF; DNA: TGTGCCATCAGTGTGGACACTTTGGATACGCAGTATTTT
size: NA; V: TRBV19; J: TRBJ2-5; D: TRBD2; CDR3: CASSRRLAGGNQETQYF; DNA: TGTGCCAGTAGTCGGAGACTAGCGGGGGGGAACCAAGAGACCCAGTACTTC
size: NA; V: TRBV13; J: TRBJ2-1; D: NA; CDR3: CASSLGVGLGDEQFF; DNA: TGTGCCAGCAGCTTAGGTGTGGGGCTCGGTGATGAGCAGTTCTTC
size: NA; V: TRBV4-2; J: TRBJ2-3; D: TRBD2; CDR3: CASSQAATSGADTQYF; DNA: TGTGCCAGCAGCCAAGCCGCGACTAGCGGGGCAGATACGCAGTATTTT
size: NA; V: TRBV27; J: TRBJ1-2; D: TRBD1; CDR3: CASSLNVGGAGYGYTF; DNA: TGTGCCAGCAGCTTGAACGTAGGGGGCGCTGGGTATGGCTACACCTTC
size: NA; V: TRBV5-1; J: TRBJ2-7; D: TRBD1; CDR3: CASSLGTGSSYEQYF; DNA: TGCGCCAGCAGCTTGGGGACAGGTTCTTCCTACGAGCAGTACTTC
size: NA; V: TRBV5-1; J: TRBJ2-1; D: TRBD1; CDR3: CASSRDRATNNEQFF; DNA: TGCGCCAGCAGCCGGGACAGGGCAACCAACAATGAGCAGTTCTTC
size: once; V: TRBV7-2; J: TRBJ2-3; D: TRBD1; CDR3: CASAWTGGFRDTQYF; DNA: TGTGCCAGCGCCTGGACAGGAGGTTTCAGAGATACGCAGTATTTT
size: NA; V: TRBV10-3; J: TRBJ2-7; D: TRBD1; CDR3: CASLAGQGGNEQYF; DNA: TGTGCCAGTCTAGCCGGACAGGGGGGGAACGAGCAGTACTTC
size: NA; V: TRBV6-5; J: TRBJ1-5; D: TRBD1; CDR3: CASRLTGNQPQHF; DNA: TGTGCCAGCAGACTGACAGGGAATCAGCCCCAGCATTTT
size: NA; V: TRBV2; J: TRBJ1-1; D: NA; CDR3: CASRRGASEAFF; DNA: TGTGCCAGCCGCCGGGGGGCCTCTGAAGCTTTCTTT
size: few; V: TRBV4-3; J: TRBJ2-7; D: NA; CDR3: CASSQDRGSEQYF; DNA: TGCGCCAGCAGCCAAGATCGTGGGAGCGAGCAGTACTTC
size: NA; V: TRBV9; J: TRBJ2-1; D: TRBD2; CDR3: CASSIPRWATSGSDNEQFF; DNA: TGTGCCAGCAGCATCCCCCGGTGGGCGACTAGCGGGAGTGACAATGAGCAGTTCTTC
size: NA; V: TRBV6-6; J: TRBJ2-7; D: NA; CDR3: CASSYGGSGYEQYF; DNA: TGTGCCAGCAGTTATGGGGGGTCGGGCTACGAGCAGTACTTC
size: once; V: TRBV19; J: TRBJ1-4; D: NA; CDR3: CASSMGEEFNEKLFF; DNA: TGTGCCAGTAGTATGGGGGAGGAATTTAATGAAAAACTGTTTTTT
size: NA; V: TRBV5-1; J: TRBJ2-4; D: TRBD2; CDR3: CASSLEGLAGVDIQYF; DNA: TGCGCCAGCAGCTTGGAGGGCCTAGCGGGGGTTGACATTCAGTACTTC